The TCR beta chain described here comes from a study of cytomegalovirus exposure and HLA in healthy donors. Study-wide points: Accurate prediction of most subjects' HLA-A and HLA-B alleles from TCR beta sequences was reported. In all likelihood, a cluster of highly shared sequence variants was a sequencing artifact. The authors enumerated 180 or so TCR beta chains as linked to cytomegalovirus.

About this clone itself: Its specificity is not known.

The CDR3 runs to 13 residues. V lost 4 bases and J lost 4, with 9 bases in between. Germline assignment: CDR1 SGHNT and CDR2 YYREEE (reference sequence). It was with 60 Vbeta and 13 Jbeta primers that the PCR ran. Produced via immunoSEQ multiplex PCR; TCRdb's table is partial and in-frame only. The listing contains around 130,000 clones. The chain recombines TRBV5-4 with TRBJ2-1; D may be TRBD1 (5 bases). Sequencing was done on a sample of PBMCs. This clonotype was obtained from a woman aged 40 to 50 in good health and CMV-seronegative. In DNA, the CDR3 is TGTGCCAGCAGCCAGGGCGGATACAATGAGCAGTTCTTC. Amino acid sequence: CASSQGGYNEQFF.